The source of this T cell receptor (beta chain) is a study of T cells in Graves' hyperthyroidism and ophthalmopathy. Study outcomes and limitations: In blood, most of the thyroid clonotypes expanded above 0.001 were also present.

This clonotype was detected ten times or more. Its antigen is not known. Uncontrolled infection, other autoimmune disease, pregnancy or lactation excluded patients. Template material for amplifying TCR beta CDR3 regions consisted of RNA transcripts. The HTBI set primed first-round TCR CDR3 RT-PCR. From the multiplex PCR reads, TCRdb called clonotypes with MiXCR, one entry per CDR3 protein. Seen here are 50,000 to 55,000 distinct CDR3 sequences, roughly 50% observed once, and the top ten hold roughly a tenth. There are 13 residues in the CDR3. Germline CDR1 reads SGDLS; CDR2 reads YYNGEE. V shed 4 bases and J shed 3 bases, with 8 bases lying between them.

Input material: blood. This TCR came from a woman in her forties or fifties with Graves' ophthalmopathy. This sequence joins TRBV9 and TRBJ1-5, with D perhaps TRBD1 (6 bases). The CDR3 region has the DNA TGTGCCAGCAGCCGGGACAACAATCAGCCCCAGCATTTT. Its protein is CASSRDNNQPQHF.